Listed here are 9 T cell receptor beta chains from one sample, sequenced in a study of blood T cells in healthy people across ages (dated by TCRdb to about 2015). Library creation used 5' RACE. Sequenced using an Illumina HiSeq 2500. The second PCR ran for roughly 7 to 11 cycles and used a J-beta primer mix along with a sample-barcoded 5' primer. Using fastp at Q25 and MiXCR, TCRdb reprocessed the public reads and kept productive beta chains. Here each entry gathers all rows of one CDR3 protein and keeps the most common genes and DNA. The sample contains roughly 1.7 million distinct CDR3 sequences, 30% to 35% of them found a single time. Over 9% of the sample is in the top ten clones. The sequencing sample was made of blood. The receptors stem from a woman under 40 in good health.

V is TRBV20-1 and J is TRBJ1-1, with 7 bases aligning to TRBD1. Looked up from germline, CDR1 is DFQATT and CDR2 is SNEGSKA (reference sequence). The CDR3 sequence is 14 residues long. After removal of 5 bases from V and 4 bases from J, the junction contained 10 bases not matched to a gene. Here the CDR3 reads CSAEGRQGATEAFF. CDR3 DNA: TGCAGTGCTGAGGGTCGACAGGGTGCCACTGAAGCTTTCTTT.

V is TRBV3-1 and J is TRBJ1-6; D not certain. Per germline, CDR1 LGHDT and CDR2 YNNKEL (reference sequence). CDR3 length: 17 amino acids. V was shortened by 1 base and J by 0 bases, with 10 bases between the two germline ends. The CDR3 region has the DNA TGTGCCAGCAGCCAAGCGGCGGACCTCTCCTATAATTCACCCCTCCACTTT. Protein: CASSQAADLSYNSPLHF.

The genes are TRBV3-1 and TRBJ1-5; D not resolved. Germline V gene lookup returns CDR1 LGHDT and CDR2 YNNKEL (reference sequence). V lost 5 bases, J lost 9 bases, and 11 bases lay in between. This CDR3 has 12 residues. DNA for the CDR3: TGTGCCAGCAGCTCATCGGTGGGGCCCCAGCATTTT. It is translated as CASSSSVGPQHF. Variable domain in full (rest from reference TRBV3-1 and TRBJ1-5): DTAVSQTPKYLVTQMGNDKSIKCEQNLGHDTMYWYKQDSKKFLKIMFSYNNKELIINETVPNRFSPKSPDKAHLNLHINSLELGDSAVYFCASSSSVGPQHFGDGTRLSIL.

This clonotype has more than one count but fewer than ten. The gene calls are TRBV7-3 and TRBJ2-2; D possibly corresponds to TRBD2 (6 bases). Trimming stripped 2 bases from V and 1 base from J, with 11 bases between. The CDR3 is 16 residues long. Germline-derived CDR1 and CDR2 are SGHTA and FQGTGA. The chain's CDR3 is CASSLYSGRNTGELFF. In DNA form, the CDR3 reads TGTGCCAGCAGCTTATACTCCGGGAGGAACACCGGGGAGCTGTTTTTT. Filled out from reference TRBV7-3 and TRBJ2-2, the complete variable domain reads GAGVSQTPSNKVTEKGKYVELRCDPISGHTALYWYRQSLGQGPEFLIYFQGTGAADDSGLPNDRFFAVRPEGSVSTLKIQRTERGDSAVYLCASSLYSGRNTGELFFGEGSRLTVL.

V gene TRBV24-1 combines with J gene TRBJ1-2; no definite D call. V was trimmed by 9 bases and J by 4 bases, leaving 14 bases between them. The CDR3 contains 13 residues. CDR1 and CDR2 from the germline V gene are KGHDR and SFDVKD. CDR3 residues: CATGRGESYGYTF. The CDR3 DNA is TGTGCCACCGGGCGCGGGGAGTCCTATGGCTACACCTTC.

This clonotype has a count of ten or more. The rearrangement uses TRBV13 and TRBJ1-2, with a weak D call TRBD1 (5 bases). This CDR3 comprises 14 residues. V dropped 0 bases and J dropped 0 bases, with 5 bases sitting between them. Germline assignment: CDR1 PRHDT and CDR2 FYEKMQ (reference sequence). Here the CDR3 DNA reads TGTGCCAGCAGCTTAGGGACAGCTAACTATGGCTACACCTTC. Translation gives CASSLGTANYGYTF.

The chain links TRBV25-1 to TRBJ2-4, with D perhaps matching TRBD2 (6 bases). Trimming stripped 6 bases from V and 5 bases from J, with 11 bases between. Germline-derived CDR1 and CDR2 are MGHDK and SYGVNS. The CDR3 is made up of 13 amino acids. The DNA for the CDR3 is TGTGCCAGCAGGCGTAGCGGAGAAAACATTCAGTACTTC. Its translation is CASRRSGENIQYF.

This clonotype has just a few counts. The V gene is TRBV28, the J gene TRBJ2-1; D gene uncertain. CDR1 is MDHEN, CDR2 SYDVKM, per germline. The V and J ends lost 5 bases and 0 bases respectively, with 14 bases between them. The CDR3 length is 16 residues. The CDR3 is CASSLHRSNSYNEQFF. CDR3 sequence (DNA): TGTGCCAGCAGTCTTCATCGGTCTAACTCCTACAATGAGCAGTTCTTC.

The chain uses TRBV6-5 and TRBJ2-3; D perhaps matches TRBD2 (5 bases). This CDR3 contains 13 residues. The V end lost 7 bases, the J end lost 2 bases, and 10 bases lay between the germline ends. Germline V gene data show CDR1 as MNHEY and CDR2 as SVGAGI. The CDR3 loop is CASKVGNTDTQYF. CDR3 coding DNA: TGTGCCAGCAAGGTCGGGAACACAGATACGCAGTATTTT.